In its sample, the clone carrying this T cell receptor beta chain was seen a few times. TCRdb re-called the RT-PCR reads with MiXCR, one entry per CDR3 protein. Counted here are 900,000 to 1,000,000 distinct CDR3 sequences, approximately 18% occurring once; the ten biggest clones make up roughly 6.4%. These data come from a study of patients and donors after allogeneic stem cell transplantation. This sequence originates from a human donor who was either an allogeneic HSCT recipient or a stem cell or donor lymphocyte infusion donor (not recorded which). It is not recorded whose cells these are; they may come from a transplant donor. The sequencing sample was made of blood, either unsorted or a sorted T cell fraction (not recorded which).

CDR3 DNA sequence: TGTGCCAGCAGCGTAAAAGGAGGGGGCGGGAGGGCCTACAATGAGCAGTTCTTC. Translation: CASSVKGGGGRAYNEQFF. The chain employs TRBV9 and TRBJ2-1, with 9 nucleotides matching TRBD2. Germline-derived CDR1 and CDR2 are SGDLS and YYNGEE. The CDR3 spans 18 residues. Trimming removed 1 base from V and 2 bases from J; junction bases left unmatched: 10.